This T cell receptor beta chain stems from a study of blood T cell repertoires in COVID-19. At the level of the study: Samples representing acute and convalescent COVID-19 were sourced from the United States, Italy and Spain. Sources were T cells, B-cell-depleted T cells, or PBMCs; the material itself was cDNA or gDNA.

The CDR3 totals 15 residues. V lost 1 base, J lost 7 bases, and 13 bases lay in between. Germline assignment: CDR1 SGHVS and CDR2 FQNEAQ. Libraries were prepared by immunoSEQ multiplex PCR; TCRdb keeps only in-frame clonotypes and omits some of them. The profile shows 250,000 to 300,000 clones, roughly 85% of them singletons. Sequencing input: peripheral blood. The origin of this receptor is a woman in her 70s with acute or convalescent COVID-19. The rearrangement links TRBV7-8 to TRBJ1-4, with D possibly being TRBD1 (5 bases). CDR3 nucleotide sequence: TGTGCCAGCAGCTTAGGTCAGGGTTTAGGTGAAAAACTGTTTTTT. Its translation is CASSLGQGLGEKLFF.